The present TCR beta chain was sequenced within a study of human T cells and chemical hapten exposure. Study context: Sensitizing treatment utilized 2% DPC over a roughly 2 cm by roughly 2 cm portion of upper inner arm skin.

This clonotype was counted many times. Deletions cut 3 bases from V and 6 bases from J, with 12 bases between. The CDR3 is 14 amino acids. Germline-derived CDR1 and CDR2 are SGHTA and FQGNSA. MiXCR, run by TCRdb on the RACE reads, gives a single entry per CDR3 protein. The sample lists more than 250,000 distinct CDR3 sequences, over 8% occurring once. Time point: pre-sensitization, week 0. Treatment given: therapeutic diphenylcyclopropenone sensitization with weekly scalp DPC. V usage is TRBV7-2 and J usage is TRBJ2-1; D not certain. This receptor was taken from a woman in her forties with alopecia areata. Some clones in this sample may be carry-over from other donors' samples. Sequences were derived from whole blood, sampled in connection with sensitization to the hapten diphenylcyclopropenone (DPC). For the CDR3, the DNA is TGTGCCAGCAGCTTGGTCACCCATCGCAATGAGCAGTTCTTC. Its protein product is CASSLVTHRNEQFF.